The present T cell receptor (beta chain) was sequenced within a study of blood T cell repertoires in COVID-19. For the study at large: Acute-phase and convalescent COVID-19 samples originated in the United States, Italy and Spain. T cells, B-cell-depleted T cells, or PBMCs supplied cDNA or gDNA.

Original methodology: From reference gene primer amplification, estimates of nucleated cell counts were derived. Some clones are missing from TCRdb's copy, which holds only in-frame ones; the method was immunoSEQ multiplex PCR. That table supplies the V and J calls and clone size; D and trimming were determined from the DNA. The sample consists of tens of thousands of clones, 88% of them appearing once. The CDR3 is 20 amino acids. The germline V gene encodes CDR1 KGHSH and CDR2 LQKENI. Trimming at V came to 0 bases and at J to 4 bases, leaving 16 bases not matched to a gene. This chain joins TRBV18 and TRBJ2-7; TRBD2 agrees at 12 bases. The sequencing sample was made of peripheral blood. The sequence was collected from a human donor in a cohort sampled during active COVID-19. Here the CDR3 reads CASSPPGTSGLSGPLYEQYF. CDR3 in DNA: TGTGCCAGCTCACCACCGGGGACTAGCGGGCTTTCGGGACCCCTTTACGAGCAGTACTTC. The full variable domain, completed using reference TRBV18 and TRBJ2-7, is NAGVMQNPRHLVRRRGQEARLRCSPMKGHSHVYWYRQLPEEGLKFMVYLQKENIIDESGMPKERFSAEFPKEGPSILRIQQVVRGDSAAYFCASSPPGTSGLSGPLYEQYFGPGTRLTVT.